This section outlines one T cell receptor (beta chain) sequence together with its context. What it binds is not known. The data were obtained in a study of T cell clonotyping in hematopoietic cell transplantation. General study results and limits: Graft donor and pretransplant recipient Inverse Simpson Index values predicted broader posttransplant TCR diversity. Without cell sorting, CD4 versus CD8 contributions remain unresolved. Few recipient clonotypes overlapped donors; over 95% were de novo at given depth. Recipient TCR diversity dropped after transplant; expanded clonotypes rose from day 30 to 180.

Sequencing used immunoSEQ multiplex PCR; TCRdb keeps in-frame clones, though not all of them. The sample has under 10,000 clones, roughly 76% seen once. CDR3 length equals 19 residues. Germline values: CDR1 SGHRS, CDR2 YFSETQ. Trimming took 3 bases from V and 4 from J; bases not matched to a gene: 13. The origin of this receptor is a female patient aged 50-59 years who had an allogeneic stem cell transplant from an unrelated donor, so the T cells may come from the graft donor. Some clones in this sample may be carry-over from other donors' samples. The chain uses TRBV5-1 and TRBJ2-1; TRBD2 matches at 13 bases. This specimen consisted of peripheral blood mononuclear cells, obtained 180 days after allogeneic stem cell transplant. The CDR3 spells CASSSQLAGGPESYNEQFF. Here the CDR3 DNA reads TGCGCCAGCAGCTCCCAACTAGCGGGAGGGCCTGAGTCATACAATGAGCAGTTCTTC. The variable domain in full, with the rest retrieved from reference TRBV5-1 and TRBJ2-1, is KAGVTQTPRYLIKTRGQQVTLSCSPISGHRSVSWYQQTPGQGLQFLFEYFSETQRNKGNFPGRFSGRQFSNSRSEMNVSTLELGDSALYLCASSSQLAGGPESYNEQFFGPGTRLTVL.